The sequence of this T cell receptor (beta chain) was determined in a study of T cells in Graves' hyperthyroidism and ophthalmopathy. CDR3 length: 13 residues. Per germline, CDR1 GTSNPN and CDR2 SVGIG (reference sequence). Trimming removed 2 bases at V and 3 bases at J, with 10 bases between. A patient was excluded if there was uncontrolled infection, other autoimmune disease, pregnancy or lactation. This clonotype was observed at least ten times. The antigen is not known. TCR beta CDR3 sequences were amplified from RNA transcripts. A first-round RT-PCR of the TCR CDR3 used the HTBI primer set. MiXCR was run by TCRdb on the multiplex PCR reads, yielding one entry per CDR3 protein. The sample records approximately 380,000 distinct CDR3 sequences, about 14% being singletons. General study results and limits: Stable hyperthyroidism was told apart from ophthalmopathy by a model built on 13 V-J features. The model forecast ophthalmopathy, anticipating it by a median roughly 6.3 months before onset. Most thyroid-expanded clonotypes above 0.001 were also found in blood.

The receptor was derived from a man aged 50-60 years with Graves' ophthalmopathy. The chain uses TRBV30 and TRBJ1-1; TRBD1 might be the D (5 bases). The sequenced sample was blood. In DNA form, the CDR3 reads TGTGCCTGGAGTTCGGGGGGTTACACTGAAGCTTTCTTT. It encodes CAWSSGGYTEAFF.